Below are 24 T cell receptor beta chains sequenced from a single sample in a study of T-cell memory formation after mild COVID-19. TCRdb itself ran the 5' RACE reads through MiXCR, one entry per CDR3 protein. The sample records over 10,000 distinct CDR3 sequences, around 13% being singletons. The sample taken for sequencing was PBMCs or a T cell subset sorted from them (not recorded which). The receptors shown here come from an adult woman who had mild COVID-19 (a few samples of this study predate the infection). Cell type and time point are not known.

V usage is TRBV19 and J usage is TRBJ1-1; 8 bases line up with TRBD1. The CDR3 has 14 amino acids. The trim removed 5 bases at V and 3 bases at J, leaving 5 bases unmatched. Germline CDR1 and CDR2: LNHDA and SQIVND (reference sequence). The CDR3 loop reads CASSWTGTYTEAFF. The DNA for the CDR3 is TGTGCCAGTAGTTGGACAGGGACCTACACTGAAGCTTTCTTT.

This clonotype was detected ten times or more. J is TRBJ2-3 and V is TRBV7-3; TRBD1 or TRBD2 may be the D gene (5 bases each). The length of the CDR3 is 14 residues. Trimming stripped 5 bases from V and 8 bases from J, with 17 bases between. Germline CDR1 and CDR2: SGHTA and FQGTGA. The CDR3 sequence is CASSLGDGRGTQYF. The CDR3 DNA reads as TGTGCCAGCAGCCTCGGGGACGGTCGCGGTACGCAGTATTTT. Based on the CDR3 plus reference TRBV7-3 and TRBJ2-3, the full variable domain is GAGVSQTPSNKVTEKGKYVELRCDPISGHTALYWYRQSLGQGPEFLIYFQGTGAADDSGLPNDRFFAVRPEGSVSTLKIQRTERGDSAVYLCASSLGDGRGTQYFGPGTRLTVL.

This clonotype came up many times. The genes are TRBV4-1 and TRBJ2-7; maybe TRBD1 (5 bases). The V gene lost 1 base and the J gene lost 1 base, with 5 bases spanning the gap. This CDR3 has 13 amino acids. Looked up from germline, CDR1 is MGHRA and CDR2 is YSYEKL. CDR3 nucleotide sequence: TGCGCCAGCAGCCAAGCAGGGTCCTACGAGCAGTACTTC. Its translation: CASSQAGSYEQYF.

This clonotype was found many times. The chain joins TRBV9 to TRBJ1-2; no clear D gene. This CDR3 has 15 amino acids. Per the germline V gene, CDR1 is SGDLS and CDR2 is YYNGEE. Trimming shortened V by 0 bases and J by 2 bases, and 11 bases separated the two germline ends. CDR3 in DNA: TGTGCCAGCAGCGTAGGGCGAATGTTGAACTATGGCTACACCTTC. It encodes CASSVGRMLNYGYTF.

This clonotype occurred many times. This sequence joins TRBV14 and TRBJ2-5; D not certain. Germline assignment: CDR1 SGHDN and CDR2 FVKESK. Trimming removed 4 bases from V and 0 bases from J, with 15 bases in between. This CDR3 is built from 16 residues. The CDR3 is CASSLWVTYYQETQYF. CDR3 nucleotide sequence: TGTGCCAGCAGCCTTTGGGTTACGTACTACCAAGAGACCCAGTACTTC.

This clonotype is classed as medium-sized (0.01 to 0.1%). The chain is built from TRBV7-9 and TRBJ1-1; D ambiguous. The length of the CDR3 is 13 residues. Germline loops: CDR1 SEHNR, CDR2 FQNEAQ (reference sequence). Deletions cut 2 bases from V and 8 bases from J, with 12 bases between. The CDR3 sequence: CASSLQRAGEAFF. The CDR3 DNA sequence: TGTGCCAGCAGCTTACAGAGGGCGGGGGAAGCTTTCTTT. Combining the CDR3 with reference TRBV7-9 and TRBJ1-1 gives the whole variable domain DTGVSQNPRHKITKRGQNVTFRCDPISEHNRLYWYRQTLGQGPEFLTYFQNEAQLEKSRLLSDRFSAERPKGSFSTLEIQRTEQGDSAMYLCASSLQRAGEAFFGQGTRLTVV.

This clonotype is deemed medium-sized. The chain carries TRBV7-6 and TRBJ2-3; D might be TRBD2 (6 bases). V was pared by 3 bases and J by 5 bases, with 12 bases between. This CDR3 spans 14 amino acids. The germline V gene encodes CDR1 SGHVS and CDR2 FNYEAQ. The DNA for the CDR3 is TGTGCCAGCAGCTTGGAGAGGGGAGGAGATACGCAGTATTTT. Its translation: CASSLERGGDTQYF.

This clonotype has a count of ten or more. This rearrangement joins TRBV27 to TRBJ2-1; D unclear. The CDR3 consists of 15 residues. Trimming cost V 3 bases and J 5 bases, with 14 bases left between them. Looked up from germline, CDR1 is MNHEY and CDR2 is SMNVEV (reference sequence). CDR3 in amino acids: CASSFGIILNNEQFF. CDR3 sequence (DNA): TGTGCCAGCAGTTTTGGGATAATCCTAAACAATGAGCAGTTCTTC.

This clonotype was seen many times. The chain's CDR3 is CASSQGAWREGETQYF. The CDR3 coding sequence is TGCGCCAGCAGCCAAGGCGCCTGGAGGGAGGGAGAGACCCAGTACTTC. The chain is built from TRBV4-3 and TRBJ2-5; 7 nucleotides align to TRBD2. The V gene's germline CDR1 is LGHNA and CDR2 YSLEER. The CDR3 runs to 16 residues. The J segment lost 4 bases and the V segment lost 1 base, leaving 9 bases of the junction unmatched.

The CDR3 nucleotides are TGTGCCAGCGGCGCTAGGGATACGCAGTATTTT. This translates into CASGARDTQYF. The V gene is TRBV12-3 or TRBV12-4, the J gene TRBJ2-3; D is ambiguous. This CDR3 region has 11 residues. V was pared by 8 bases and J by 6 bases, with 9 bases between.

This chain connects TRBV6-2 or TRBV6-3 to TRBJ2-5, with D possibly being TRBD2 (6 bases). Deletions cut 6 bases from V and 2 bases from J, with 13 bases between. Per germline, CDR1 MNHEY and CDR2 SVGEGT. This CDR3 has 14 amino acids. DNA for the CDR3: TGTGCCAGCAGCGAGGGACTCCGACAAGAGACCCAGTACTTC. It specifies CASSEGLRQETQYF.

This clonotype was found many times. This chain joins TRBV12-5 and TRBJ2-1; D unclear. The CDR3 extends over 15 amino acids. V was pared by 1 base and J by 7 bases, with 14 bases between. Germline CDR1 and CDR2: LGHNT and FRNRAP. CDR3 sequence reads: CASGLGGGYGNEQFF. The CDR3 DNA follows: TGTGCTAGTGGTTTGGGGGGTGGCTACGGGAATGAGCAGTTCTTC.

This clonotype is judged medium-sized. The chain has TRBV7-8 and TRBJ2-7, with TRBD2 matching over 7 bases. J gave up 5 bases and V 1 base, and 11 bases lay outside the gene matches. The germline gives CDR1 SGHVS, CDR2 FQNEAQ. The CDR3 totals 16 residues. The CDR3 here is CASSLDSGGSEDEQYF. CDR3 nucleotide sequence: TGTGCCAGCAGCTTAGATTCTGGCGGGAGCGAAGACGAGCAGTACTTC.

This clonotype was seen ten or more times. The chain combines TRBV6-5 with TRBJ1-2, with a weak D call TRBD1 (6 bases). The ends were cut back, 7 bases at V and 0 bases at J, with 9 bases in the middle. Germline assignment: CDR1 MNHEY and CDR2 SVGAGI. The CDR3 is 13 amino acids. The CDR3 is CASKGGSNYGYTF. DNA for the CDR3: TGTGCCAGCAAGGGGGGCTCTAACTATGGCTACACCTTC.

This clonotype came up many times. This chain uses TRBV9 with TRBJ2-6; D unresolved. Deletions cut 3 bases from V and 1 base from J, with 8 bases between. This CDR3 has 15 residues. CDR1 SGDLS and CDR2 YYNGEE come from the germline V gene. CDR3 in DNA: TGTGCCAGCAGCGCACGAAAGTCTGGGGCCAACGTCCTGACTTTC. It encodes CASSARKSGANVLTF. Full variable domain (rest looked up from reference TRBV9 and TRBJ2-6): DSGVTQTPKHLITATGQRVTLRCSPRSGDLSVYWYQQSLDQGLQFLIQYYNGEERAKGNILERFSAQQFPDLHSELNLSSLELGDSALYFCASSARKSGANVLTFGAGSRLTVL.

The chain recombines TRBV12-3 or TRBV12-4 with TRBJ2-1, with D perhaps TRBD1 or TRBD2 (5 bases each). This CDR3 comprises 13 residues. Trimming pared 6 bases from V and 2 bases from J, leaving 8 bases between. CDR3 DNA sequence: TGTGCCAGCAGCCGGGACCCCTACAATGAGCAGTTCTTC. It yields the protein CASSRDPYNEQFF.

This clonotype appeared many times. The chain is built from TRBV7-3 and TRBJ2-3; TRBD2 matches at 8 bases. J lost 2 bases, V lost 5 bases, and 6 bases had no gene match. CDR3 length: 15 residues. Germline CDR1 SGHTA, CDR2 FQGTGA. The CDR3 sequence: CASSPDSGNTDTQYF. As DNA, the CDR3 is TGTGCCAGCAGCCCCGATAGCGGGAACACAGATACGCAGTATTTT.

This clonotype was seen ten or more times. This chain links TRBV5-1 with TRBJ2-2; D not certain. Germline V gene lookup returns CDR1 SGHRS and CDR2 YFSETQ. This CDR3 region has 15 residues. Trimming stripped 0 bases from V and 6 bases from J, with 12 bases between. CDR3 residues: CASSLAYGDSGELFF. The CDR3 DNA follows: TGCGCCAGCAGCTTGGCCTACGGTGATTCCGGGGAGCTGTTTTTT.

This clonotype has a count of ten or more. This chain connects TRBV6-6 to TRBJ2-7; TRBD2 agrees at 13 bases. This CDR3 comprises 16 residues. The V gene end was trimmed by 7 bases and the J gene end by 5 bases; junction bases not matched to a gene: 11. The germline V gene has CDR1 MNHNY and CDR2 SVGAGI (reference sequence). CDR3 in amino acids: CASTELAGGLQDEQYF. The CDR3 nucleotides read TGTGCCAGCACCGAACTAGCGGGAGGGCTTCAGGACGAGCAGTACTTC.

This clonotype was recorded many times. Compared with germline, one end of the junction differs, possibly owing to a read error. The chain has TRBV7-3 and TRBJ2-5, with D possibly being TRBD1 or TRBD2 (5 bases each). CDR1 is SGHTA, CDR2 FQGTGA, per germline. The CDR3 extends over 17 amino acids. The CDR3 spells CASSLTFGDLYQETQYF. DNA for the CDR3: TGTGCCAGCAGTTTAACGTTCGGGGACCTGTACCAAGAGACCCAGTACTTC.

This clonotype appeared many times. This sequence joins TRBV5-6 and TRBJ1-2; D ambiguous. The CDR3 is 12 residues long. Per germline, CDR1 SGHDT and CDR2 YYEEEE. V gave up 2 bases and J gave up 3 bases, with 5 bases separating them. The CDR3 nucleotides read TGTGCCAGCAGCTTAGCGGACTATGGCTACACCTTC. It is translated as CASSLADYGYTF.

This clonotype was recorded many times. This rearrangement joins TRBV12-3 or TRBV12-4 to TRBJ1-3; D ambiguous. CDR3 length equals 14 residues. V lost 1 base and J lost 4, with 8 bases in between. The CDR3 region has the DNA TGTGCCAGCAGTTTAGGACCACTCGGAAACACCATATATTTT. The encoded protein is CASSLGPLGNTIYF.

This clonotype showed up many times. This chain joins TRBV6-5 and TRBJ1-2; possibly TRBD1 for D (6 bases). CDR3 size: 13 residues. The V end lost 4 bases, the J end lost 8 bases, and 14 bases lay between the germline ends. Germline CDR1 MNHEY, CDR2 SVGAGI. Here the CDR3 DNA reads TGTGCCAGCAGTTTCGACTTCAGGGGAGGCTACACCTTC. This encodes CASSFDFRGGYTF.

The rearrangement links TRBV2 to TRBJ1-6; perhaps TRBD1 as D (6 bases). Germline V gene lookup returns CDR1 SNHLY and CDR2 FYNNEI. There are 17 residues in the CDR3. Deletions cut 6 bases from V and 5 bases from J, with 20 bases between. CDR3 in amino acids: CASSRGRAVGDNSPLHF. CDR3 DNA sequence: TGTGCCAGCAGCAGGGGACGTGCGGTGGGAGATAATTCACCCCTCCACTTT.